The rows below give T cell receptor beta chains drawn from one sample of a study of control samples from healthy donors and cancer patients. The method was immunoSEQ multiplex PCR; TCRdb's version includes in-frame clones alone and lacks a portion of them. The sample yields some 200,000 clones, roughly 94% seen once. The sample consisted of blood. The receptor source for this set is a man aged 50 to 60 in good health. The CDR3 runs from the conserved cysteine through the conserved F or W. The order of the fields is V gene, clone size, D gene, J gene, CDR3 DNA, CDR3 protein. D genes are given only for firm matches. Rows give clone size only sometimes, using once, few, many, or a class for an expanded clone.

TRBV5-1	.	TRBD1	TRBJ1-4	TGCGCCAGCAGCTGGGGGCCGCGGGACAGGGGGCGGCTGACTAATGAAAAACTGTTTTTT	CASSWGPRDRGRLTNEKLFF
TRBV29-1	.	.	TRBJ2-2	TGCAGCGTTGTTCAGGGGCCGAACACCGGGGAGCTGTTTTTT	CSVVQGPNTGELFF
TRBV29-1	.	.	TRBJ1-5	TGCAGCGCCTTACAGGGTTGGGGGCAGCCCCAGCATTTT	CSALQGWGQPQHF
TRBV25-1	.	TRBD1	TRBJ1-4	TGTGCCAGCAGTGGGGGGTACACCGGGACAGCGGGCGAAAAACTGTTTTTT	CASSGGYTGTAGEKLFF
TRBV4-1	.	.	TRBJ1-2	TGCGCCAGCAGCCCTGGTTCGGAAAACCGTGGCTACACCTTC	CASSPGSENRGYTF
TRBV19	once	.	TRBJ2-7	TGTGCCAGTAGTTCACTGGGGTTCCACGAGCAGTACTTC	CASSSLGFHEQYF
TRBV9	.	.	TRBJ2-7	TGTGCCAGCAGCGTAGATGGGGGTTACGAGCAGTACTTC	CASSVDGGYEQYF
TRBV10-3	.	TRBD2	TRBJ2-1	TGTGCCATCAGTGGCACCGGGACTACCTTATACAATGAGCAGTTCTTC	CAISGTGTTLYNEQFF
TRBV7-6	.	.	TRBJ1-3	TGTGCCAGCAGCTTAGCCAGTACGGGAAACACCATATATTTT	CASSLASTGNTIYF
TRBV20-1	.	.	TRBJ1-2	TGCAGTGCCCGCAGGGTTGGCTACACCTTC	CSARRVGYTF
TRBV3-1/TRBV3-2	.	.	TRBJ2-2	TGTGCCAGCAGTCCCGTGGTACGCGCCGGGGGGGAGCTGTTTTTT	CASSPVVRAGGELFF
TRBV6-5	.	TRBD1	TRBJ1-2	TGTGCCAGCAGTTTGACAGGGAATGGCTACACCTTC	CASSLTGNGYTF
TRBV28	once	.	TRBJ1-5	TGTGCCAGCAGTTGGTCAGGGAGCATTCAGCCCCAGCATTTT	CASSWSGSIQPQHF
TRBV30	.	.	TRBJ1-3	TGTGCCCAAGCAGGGTCTTGGCCTGGAAACACCATATATTTT	CAQAGSWPGNTIYF
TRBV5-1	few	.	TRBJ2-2	TGCGCCAGCAGCGTGACAGGGAACACCGGGGAGCTGTTTTTT	CASSVTGNTGELFF
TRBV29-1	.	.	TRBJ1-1	.	CSVGAGATFF
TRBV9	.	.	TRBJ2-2	TGTGCCAGCAGCGTAGCTGGCAGGAACACCGGGGAGCTGTTTTTT	CASSVAGRNTGELFF
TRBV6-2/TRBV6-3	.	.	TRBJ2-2	TGTGCCAGCAGTTATCGGGGTTTGGCCGGGGAGCTGTTTTTT	CASSYRGLAGELFF
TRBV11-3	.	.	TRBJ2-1	TGTGCCAGCAGCCCAAACCACAATGAGCAGTTCTTC	CASSPNHNEQFF
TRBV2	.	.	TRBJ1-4	TGTGCCAGCAGTGTATCGTCAGGGGTCGAAAAACTGTTTTTT	CASSVSSGVEKLFF
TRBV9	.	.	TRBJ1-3	TGTGCCAGCAGCGTAGTCGGGGGGGCTGGCTCAGGAAACACCATATATTTT	CASSVVGGAGSGNTIYF
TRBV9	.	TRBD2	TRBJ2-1	TGTGCCAGCAGCGTAGCTGGCGGGGGGTACAATGAGCAGTTCTTC	CASSVAGGGYNEQFF
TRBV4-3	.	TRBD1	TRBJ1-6	TGCGCCAGCAGCCAGACAGGGTTGTCACCCCTCCACTTT	CASSQTGLSPLHF
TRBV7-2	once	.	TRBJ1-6	TGTGCCAGCAGCCCTATGAGACAGCTCTCACCCCTCCACTTT	CASSPMRQLSPLHF
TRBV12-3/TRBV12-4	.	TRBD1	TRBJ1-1	TGTGCCAGCAGTAGACAGGGCCTCTTTGCAGCTTTCTTT	CASSRQGLFAAFF
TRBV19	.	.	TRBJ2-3	TGTGCCAGTAGTATGACCGGGACTTCGGGTACGCAGTATTTT	CASSMTGTSGTQYF
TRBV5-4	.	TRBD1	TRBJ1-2	TGTGCCAGCAGCTGGGACAGCGCTAACTATGGCTACACCTTC	CASSWDSANYGYTF
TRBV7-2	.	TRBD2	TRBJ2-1	TGTGCCAGCAGCTTAGCCGGGACTAGCGGGTACAATGAGCAGTTCTTC	CASSLAGTSGYNEQFF
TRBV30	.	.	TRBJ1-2	TGTGCCTGGAGGAAAGAGAGACCCAACCTTAACTATGGCTACACCTTC	CAWRKERPNLNYGYTF
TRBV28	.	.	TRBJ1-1	TGTGCCAGCAGTAGACAGGACACTGAAGCTTTCTTT	CASSRQDTEAFF
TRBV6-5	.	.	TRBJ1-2	TGTGCCAGCAGTTCCCCGGTGCTACTGGGTGGCTACACCTTC	CASSSPVLLGGYTF
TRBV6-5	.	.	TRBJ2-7	TGTGCCAGCAGTCAGGGGGGCAACTACGAGCAGTACTTC	CASSQGGNYEQYF
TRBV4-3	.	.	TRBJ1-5	TGCGCCAGCAGCCAAGATCGGGCTGACTCAAATTGGGGCAATCAGCCCCAGCATTTT	CASSQDRADSNWGNQPQHF
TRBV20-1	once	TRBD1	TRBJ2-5	TGCAGTGCTAGTGGGTTGCAGACAGGGGGGCAAGAGACCCAGTACTTC	CSASGLQTGGQETQYF
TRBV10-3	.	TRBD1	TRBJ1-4	TGTGCCATCAGTGAGTCGACGGGACAGGGCGGTGAAAAACTGTTTTTT	CAISESTGQGGEKLFF
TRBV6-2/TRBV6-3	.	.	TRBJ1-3	TGTGCCAGCAGTTGGTCTTCGACCTCTGGAAACACCATATATTTT	CASSWSSTSGNTIYF
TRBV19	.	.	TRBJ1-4	TGTGCCAGTAGTAATCGAGAAAAACTGTTTTTT	CASSNREKLFF
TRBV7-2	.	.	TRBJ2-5	TGTGCCTCCCTGTCCCGGGTAGGGCAAGAGACCCAGTACTTC	CASLSRVGQETQYF
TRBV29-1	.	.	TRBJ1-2	TGCAGCGTTGATGGTCAGCGGAGAGATGGCTACACCTTC	CSVDGQRRDGYTF
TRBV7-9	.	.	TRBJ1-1	TGTGCCAGCAGCTTAGTCGGGGACCCCAGGGGTGAAGCTTTCTTT	CASSLVGDPRGEAFF
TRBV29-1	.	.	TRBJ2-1	TGCAGCGTTGAAGAGGGTGGGGTGACCCTAGATGCGCCCCAACATGACAATGAGCAGTTCTTC	CSVEEGGVTLDAPQHDNEQFF